This TCR beta chain was found in a study of blood T cell repertoires in COVID-19. Study as a whole: T cells, B-cell-depleted T cells, or PBMCs provided the cDNA or gDNA that served as material.

The CDR3 covers 14 residues. Trimming removed 6 bases at V and 4 bases at J, with 16 bases between. Germline CDR1 is MNHEY and CDR2 is SVGEGT. Using immunoSEQ multiplex PCR, the repertoire was profiled, and TCRdb retains in-frame clones only, with some absent. Of under 250,000 clones in the sample, 89% were seen once. The clonotype comes from a man in his 60s who had recovered from COVID-19. Sequenced material: peripheral blood. The J gene is TRBJ2-7, the V gene TRBV6-2 or TRBV6-3; D not resolved. This CDR3 is CASRYPDSIYEQYF. CDR3 in DNA: TGTGCCAGCAGATACCCCGACTCGATATACGAGCAGTACTTC.